The TCR beta chain under discussion was sequenced for a study of cytomegalovirus exposure and HLA in healthy donors. Study results and caveats: An ancestry cluster, one associated with Asian ancestry, reportedly showed fewer N-insertions than the approximately 650-donor mean in a later analysis. Highest at DRB1 and lowest at HLA-C, TCR association rates differed among HLA loci in a later analysis. Exclusion as indistinguishable affected some V segments, including TRBV6-2 and TRBV6-3.

The germline CDR1 and CDR2 sequences are MNHNS and SASEGT. The CDR3 has 14 amino acids. V lost 6 bases and J lost 4, with 15 bases in between. Remarks on this clone: The antigen is not known.

PCR used 60 Vbeta primers and 13 Jbeta primers. TCRdb's table, derived via immunoSEQ multiplex PCR, lists solely in-frame clones and lacks some. The data contain about 140,000 clones, approximately 80% of them singletons. Input material: PBMCs. This clonotype originated in a woman younger than 30 in good health and CMV-seropositive. The genes are TRBV6-1 and TRBJ1-1; D unclear. CDR3 sequence reads: CASRREGVGTEAFF. The CDR3 DNA follows: TGTGCCAGCAGAAGGGAGGGCGTAGGCACTGAAGCTTTCTTT.